The source of this TCR beta chain is a study of cytomegalovirus exposure and HLA in healthy donors. The J segment lost 6 bases and the V segment lost 3 bases, leaving 11 bases of the junction unmatched. Germline CDR1 WNHNN, CDR2 SYGVQD (reference sequence). The CDR3 is 17 amino acids. Assay: immunoSEQ multiplex PCR; the TCRdb copy retains only in-frame clones and omits some. The sample gives about 74,000 clones, roughly 94% of which show up once; 1.5% to 2% is in the top ten. The chain is built from TRBV10-1 and TRBJ1-4, with TRBD1 matching 9 bases. This TCR was recovered from a woman aged 18-29 years in good health and CMV-seropositive. Specimen: PBMCs. CDR3 region: CASSDPLDRGEDEKLFF. The CDR3 DNA follows: TGCGCCAGCAGTGATCCCCTTGACAGGGGGGAAGATGAAAAACTGTTTTTT.